These 23 T cell receptor beta chains were all obtained from the same sample, sequenced in a study of blood T cell repertoires in COVID-19. Repertoires were generated with immunoSEQ multiplex PCR, while TCRdb's copy carries only in-frame clones and drops some. The sample gives about 200,000 clones, 86% of which show up once; 5.6% is in the top ten. The material sequenced was PBMCs or T cells enriched from blood (not recorded which). Receptors were obtained from a middle-aged man with acute COVID-19.

The chain combines TRBV30 with TRBJ2-2; unclear D gene. CDR1 is GTSNPN and CDR2 is SVGIG in the germline V gene (reference sequence). The length of the CDR3 is 11 residues. The V end was cut by 5 bases, the J end by 3 bases, with 4 bases between. Here the CDR3 reads CAWLYTGELFF. CDR3 bases: TGTGCCTGGTTATACACCGGGGAGCTGTTTTTT.

The chain recombines TRBV27 with TRBJ1-2; TRBD1 aligns across 8 bases. CDR1 MNHEY and CDR2 SMNVEV come from the germline V gene (reference sequence). The CDR3 loop spans 15 amino acids. V lost 4 bases to trimming and J lost 5 bases; unmatched junction nucleotides: 9. The CDR3 bases are TGTGCCAGCAGTTCCCCCGGGACAGGATTTTATGGCTACACCTTC. Translating it yields CASSSPGTGFYGYTF.

The chain links TRBV9 to TRBJ2-3, with 7 bases matching TRBD2. Losses at the gene ends were 6 bases for V and 5 bases for J; bases not matched to a gene: 12. The length of the CDR3 is 15 residues. Germline V CDR1 and CDR2: SGDLS, YYNGEE. CDR3 in DNA: TGTGCCAGCACCCTGAGGGCGGGAGCTGGAGATACGCAGTATTTT. Encoded protein: CASTLRAGAGDTQYF.

This clone was recorded only once. This sequence joins TRBV23-1 and TRBJ2-7, with 9 bases matching TRBD2. TRBV23-1 is an open reading frame, and its role is uncertain. The CDR3 loop spans 18 amino acids. Germline trimming cut 7 bases from V and 0 bases from J; bases unmatched to any gene: 16. CDR3: CASTNGAGGLLSSYEQYF. In DNA form, the CDR3 reads TGCGCCAGCACCAACGGGGCGGGAGGGCTCTTAAGCTCCTACGAGCAGTACTTC.

This chain links TRBV5-4 with TRBJ2-7; D not certain. Germline loops: CDR1 SGHNT, CDR2 YYREEE (reference sequence). The CDR3 totals 15 residues. Trimming removed 1 base from V and 0 bases from J, with 11 bases in between. CDR3 loop: CASSLQGASSYEQYF. CDR3 DNA sequence: TGTGCCAGCAGCTTGCAAGGTGCTAGCTCCTACGAGCAGTACTTC.

The chain recombines TRBV7-9 with TRBJ2-1; no definite D call. Trimming shortened V by 5 bases and J by 0 bases, and 5 bases separated the two germline ends. This CDR3 has 13 residues. Germline assignment: CDR1 SEHNR and CDR2 FQNEAQ (reference sequence). Here the CDR3 DNA reads TGTGCCAGCAGCCACAGCTCCTACAATGAGCAGTTCTTC. Amino acids: CASSHSSYNEQFF.

This clone came up once. The chain employs TRBV5-4 and TRBJ2-1; 11 nucleotides match TRBD2. CDR3 length: 17 amino acids. Germline V gene data show CDR1 as SGHNT and CDR2 as YYREEE (reference sequence). The J segment lost 8 bases and the V segment lost 2 bases, leaving 12 bases of the junction unmatched. Written as DNA, the CDR3 is TGTGCCAGCAGCTTCCTCAGCCTACTAGCGGGAGAAGATGAGCAGTTCTTC. It yields the protein CASSFLSLLAGEDEQFF.

The chain combines TRBV9 with TRBJ2-7; TRBD1 aligns across 8 bases. V lost 0 bases to trimming and J lost 6 bases; unmatched junction nucleotides: 5. The CDR3 length is 14 residues. Germline V gives CDR1 SGDLS, CDR2 YYNGEE. The CDR3: CASSVDTGGGEQYF. The CDR3 nucleotides are TGTGCCAGCAGCGTAGATACAGGGGGAGGCGAGCAGTACTTC.

This clone showed up just once. The CDR3 region has the DNA TGCGCCAGCAGCCAAGAGTCCCCGGGAGCGGGTAGGGATGAGCAGTTCTTC. Its protein product is CASSQESPGAGRDEQFF. The chain combines TRBV4-3 with TRBJ2-1, with D tentatively TRBD2 (6 bases). V lost 0 bases to trimming and J lost 8 bases, with 20 bases between them. This CDR3 is built from 17 residues. The germline gives CDR1 LGHNA, CDR2 YSLEER.

Only one count was recorded for this clone. The chain joins TRBV10-3 to TRBJ1-1; 12 positions match TRBD1. J gave up 5 bases and V 8 bases, and 15 bases lay outside the gene matches. The germline V gene has CDR1 ENHRY and CDR2 SYGVKD. The CDR3 extends over 17 amino acids. The CDR3 region is CAIGLGQGQGAGTEAFF. Written as DNA, the CDR3 is TGTGCCATCGGCCTTGGTCAGGGACAGGGGGCTGGGACTGAAGCTTTCTTT.

This clone has more than one count but fewer than ten. The chain carries TRBV30 and TRBJ2-1; D not certain. Trimming removed 4 bases at V and 5 bases at J, with 6 bases between. From germline, CDR1 is GTSNPN and CDR2 SVGIG (reference sequence). The CDR3 consists of 11 residues. The CDR3 nucleotides are TGTGCCTGGAACAGACACAATGAGCAGTTCTTC. This codes for CAWNRHNEQFF.

V is TRBV6-5 and J is TRBJ2-7, with 11 bases that match TRBD2. CDR1 is MNHEY and CDR2 is SVGAGI in the germline V gene. V was pared by 4 bases and J by 9 bases, with 11 bases of the junction left unmatched. The CDR3 runs 15 residues. CDR3 protein: CASSSSSGRKSGQYF. The CDR3 coding sequence is TGTGCCAGCAGTTCCTCTAGCGGGAGGAAATCGGGGCAGTACTTC.

The rearrangement uses TRBV28 and TRBJ2-3; 8 nucleotides match TRBD1. The J segment lost 2 bases and the V segment lost 4 bases, leaving 11 bases of the junction unmatched. Germline CDR1 is MDHEN and CDR2 is SYDVKM. This CDR3 has 17 amino acids. CDR3 residues: CASSWNRGAPFTDTQYF. CDR3 in DNA: TGTGCCAGCAGTTGGAACAGGGGGGCCCCTTTCACAGATACGCAGTATTTT.

The chain carries TRBV3-1 (or the pseudogene TRBV3-2) and TRBJ1-6; D possibly corresponds to TRBD1 (6 bases). This CDR3 is built from 15 residues. With 0 bases removed from V and 10 bases from J, the gap between germline ends came to 13 bases. Germline CDR1 and CDR2: LGHDT and YNNKEL (reference sequence). The DNA of the CDR3 is TGTGCCAGCAGCCAAGAGGTACAGGGCTTCTCACCCCTCCACTTT. This translates into CASSQEVQGFSPLHF.

This clone was detected a few times. This chain links TRBV7-8 with TRBJ2-1; D is ambiguous. The length of the CDR3 is 11 residues. V lost 5 bases and J lost 7, with 6 bases in between. Germline assignment: CDR1 SGHVS and CDR2 FQNEAQ. As DNA, the CDR3 is TGTGCCAGCAGCCACAATAATGAGCAGTTCTTC. This encodes CASSHNNEQFF.

The chain links TRBV6-1 to TRBJ2-3; D unresolved. CDR1 and CDR2 from the germline V gene are MNHNS and SASEGT. The CDR3 has 15 amino acids. Trimming shortened V by 1 base and J by 2 bases, and 10 bases separated the two germline ends. The CDR3 reads CASSEVGTHTDTQYF. Here the CDR3 DNA reads TGTGCCAGCAGTGAAGTGGGCACTCACACAGATACGCAGTATTTT.

The chain has TRBV2 and TRBJ2-2, with no clear D. Germline V gene lookup returns CDR1 SNHLY and CDR2 FYNNEI. This CDR3 contains 12 residues. V was cut by 3 bases and J by 3 bases, with 2 bases left in between. Written as DNA, the CDR3 is TGTGCCAGCAGTGACGACACCGGGGAGCTGTTTTTT. Translated: CASSDDTGELFF. Filled out from reference TRBV2 and TRBJ2-2, the complete variable domain reads EPEVTQTPSHQVTQMGQEVILRCVPISNHLYFYWYRQILGQKVEFLVSFYNNEISEKSEIFDDQFSVERPDGSNFTLKIRSTKLEDSAMYFCASSDDTGELFFGEGSRLTVL.

The genes are TRBV9 and TRBJ2-3, with D maybe TRBD2 (6 bases). The CDR3 spans 14 residues. Germline assignment: CDR1 SGDLS and CDR2 YYNGEE. Between the trimmed V and J ends, which lost 3 bases and 5 bases, there was a span of 13 bases. DNA for the CDR3: TGTGCCAGCAGCGCCGGAGGGCAGGGAGATACGCAGTATTTT. It is translated as CASSAGGQGDTQYF.

The genes are TRBV2 and TRBJ2-3; D ambiguous. This CDR3 comprises 11 residues. The V and J ends lost 4 bases and 4 bases respectively, with 3 bases between them. Germline V gives CDR1 SNHLY, CDR2 FYNNEI. CDR3 amino acids: CASSAADTQYF. The CDR3 coding sequence is TGTGCCAGCAGTGCGGCAGATACGCAGTATTTT.

The genes are TRBV6-5 and TRBJ2-7; the D gene is possibly TRBD1 (5 bases). This CDR3 contains 13 residues. Trimming took 6 bases from V and 2 from J, leaving 11 bases between them. Germline lookup yields CDR1 MNHEY and CDR2 SVGAGI. As DNA, the CDR3 is TGTGCCAGCAGGCCCGGACAAACCTACGAGCAGTACTTC. It is translated as CASRPGQTYEQYF.

The rearrangement links TRBV28 to TRBJ1-5, with D unclear. The CDR3 loop spans 14 amino acids. The V end lost 5 bases, the J end lost 0 bases, and 8 bases lay between the germline ends. CDR1 and CDR2 from the germline V gene are MDHEN and SYDVKM. CDR3 in amino acids: CASSPQVSNQPQHF. In DNA form, the CDR3 reads TGTGCCAGCAGTCCCCAGGTTAGCAATCAGCCCCAGCATTTT.

The chain joins TRBV3-1 (or the pseudogene TRBV3-2) to TRBJ2-5, with a possible D match to TRBD2 (7 bases). The V gene's germline CDR1 is LGHDT and CDR2 YNNKEL (reference sequence). The V gene lost 4 bases and the J gene lost 5 bases, with 17 bases spanning the gap. This CDR3 is built from 15 residues. The CDR3 DNA reads TGTGCCAGCAGCCGCGCGACGGGGGGCCCGGAGACCCAGTACTTC. Its protein product is CASSRATGGPETQYF.

This chain connects TRBV30 to TRBJ2-1; weak D call: TRBD2 (5 bases). This CDR3 contains 13 residues. V gave up 4 bases and J gave up 7 bases, with 14 bases separating them. Germline V gives CDR1 GTSNPN, CDR2 SVGIG (reference sequence). The CDR3 DNA sequence: TGTGCCTGGACGCAGCGGAGAAGGAATGAGCAGTTCTTC. Amino acids: CAWTQRRRNEQFF.